This T cell receptor beta chain was profiled in a study of CXCR3-negative and CXCR3-positive naive CD8 T cells. Findings and limits, study-wide: CXCR3 expression dropped partially after cryopreservation, and most assays relied on fresh PBMCs. CXCR3-positive naive cells carried more hydrophobic TRB CDR3s than CXCR3-negative ones.

Of note for this clonotype: Its antigen is undetermined.

From germline, CDR1 is MDHEN and CDR2 SYDVKM. This CDR3 comprises 15 residues. It was by 5' RACE with UMI labels that the TRB cDNA libraries were prepared. TCRdb re-called the 5' RACE reads and shows each CDR3 protein once, DNA omitted. In total, the table holds over 150,000 distinct CDR3 sequences. The chain couples TRBV28 to TRBJ2-2. The origin of this receptor is a human donor in good health. Some clones in this sample may be carry-over from other donors' samples. The sequencing sample was made of naive CXCR3+ CD8+ T cells from blood. Sample subset: CD45RO-CCR7+CD27+CD95- naive CD8+ T cells expressing CXCR3 (TNR3+). CDR3 sequence reads: CASSLSGRRAGELFF.